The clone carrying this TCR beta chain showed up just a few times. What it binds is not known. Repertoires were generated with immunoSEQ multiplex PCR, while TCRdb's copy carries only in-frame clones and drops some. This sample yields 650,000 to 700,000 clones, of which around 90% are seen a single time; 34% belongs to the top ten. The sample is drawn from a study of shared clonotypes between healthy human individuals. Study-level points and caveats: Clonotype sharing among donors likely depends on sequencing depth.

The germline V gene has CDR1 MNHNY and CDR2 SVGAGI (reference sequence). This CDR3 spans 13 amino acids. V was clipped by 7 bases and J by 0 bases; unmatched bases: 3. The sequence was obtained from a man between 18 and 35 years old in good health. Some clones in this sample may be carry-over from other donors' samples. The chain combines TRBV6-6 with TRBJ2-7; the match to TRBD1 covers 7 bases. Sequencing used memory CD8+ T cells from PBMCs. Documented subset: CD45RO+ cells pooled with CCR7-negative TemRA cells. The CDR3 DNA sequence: TGTGCCAGCAACCGGGACAGCTCCTACGAGCAGTACTTC. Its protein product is CASNRDSSYEQYF.